The rows below give T cell receptor beta chains drawn from one sample of a study of blood T cells in healthy people across ages. A single record per CDR3 protein comes from TCRdb applying MiXCR to the 5' RACE reads. The sample lists some 290,000 distinct CDR3 sequences, roughly 26% occurring once. Sequencing was carried out using blood. All receptors derive from a woman in her 70s in good health. Each CDR3 is given with its conserved first and last residue. The D gene is left open where the match is weak. The size field is filled for only some rows; it gives once, few, many or a size class.

J gene: TRBJ1-1
V gene: TRBV2
clone size: .
D gene: .
CDR3 DNA: TGTGCCACCACCGCCTCGACAGGGAACACTGAAGCTTTCTTT
CDR3 protein: CATTASTGNTEAFF

J gene: TRBJ2-1
V gene: TRBV6-2/TRBV6-3
clone size: .
D gene: TRBD2
CDR3 DNA: TGTGCCGGAAGACTAGCGGGAGGGCCGGAGTTCTTC
CDR3 protein: CAGRLAGGPEFF

J gene: TRBJ1-2
V gene: TRBV7-9
clone size: .
D gene: TRBD1
CDR3 DNA: TGTGCCAGCAGCTTAGTAAGCCCGGGACAGGATAACTATGGCTACACCTTC
CDR3 protein: CASSLVSPGQDNYGYTF

J gene: TRBJ2-7
V gene: TRBV6-2/TRBV6-3
clone size: .
D gene: .
CDR3 DNA: TGTGCCAGCAGTAACCCCATCGGGGTACTCTACGAGCAGTACTTC
CDR3 protein: CASSNPIGVLYEQYF

J gene: TRBJ2-1
V gene: TRBV2
clone size: few
D gene: .
CDR3 DNA: TGTGCCAGCGGGCGGACGGCTAGCTCCTACAATGAGCAGTTCTTC
CDR3 protein: CASGRTASSYNEQFF

J gene: TRBJ2-7
V gene: TRBV6-1
clone size: few
D gene: TRBD2
CDR3 DNA: TGTGCCAGCAGTGAGGAAGGCGGGAGGGTCTACGAGCAGTACTTC
CDR3 protein: CASSEEGGRVYEQYF

J gene: TRBJ1-1
V gene: TRBV6-5
clone size: few
D gene: TRBD1
CDR3 DNA: TGTGCCAGCAGTCCCCAGACAGGGCGGAACACTGAAGCTTTCTTT
CDR3 protein: CASSPQTGRNTEAFF

J gene: TRBJ1-1
V gene: TRBV5-1
clone size: few
D gene: .
CDR3 DNA: TGCGCCAGCACCTATCCCTCCGGGGCAGGGATGAACACTGAAGCTTTCTTT
CDR3 protein: CASTYPSGAGMNTEAFF

J gene: TRBJ2-7
V gene: TRBV4-1
clone size: .
D gene: .
CDR3 DNA: TGCGCCAGCAGCCAAGGGAGACTCGGGCCCCTCTCCTACGAGCAGTACTTC
CDR3 protein: CASSQGRLGPLSYEQYF

J gene: TRBJ1-4
V gene: TRBV12-3/TRBV12-4
clone size: .
D gene: .
CDR3 DNA: TGTGCCAGCAGTTTAGCAATGGCCGAAAAACTGTTTTTT
CDR3 protein: CASSLAMAEKLFF

J gene: TRBJ2-7
V gene: TRBV6-6
clone size: .
D gene: .
CDR3 DNA: TGTGCCAGCAGGGGATACGAGCAGTACTTC
CDR3 protein: CASRGYEQYF

J gene: TRBJ1-1
V gene: TRBV29-1
clone size: few
D gene: .
CDR3 DNA: TGCAGCGTTGTCGGTGGTGTGAACACTGAAGCTTTCTTT
CDR3 protein: CSVVGGVNTEAFF

J gene: TRBJ1-4
V gene: TRBV12-3/TRBV12-4
clone size: .
D gene: .
CDR3 DNA: TGTGCCAGCAGTTTTGGAGACAGCATTTCCAAAAAACTGTTTTTT
CDR3 protein: CASSFGDSISKKLFF

J gene: TRBJ1-5
V gene: TRBV6-5
clone size: few
D gene: .
CDR3 DNA: TGTGCCAGCAGAAGGGACGGTTCCAATCAGCCCCAGCATTTT
CDR3 protein: CASRRDGSNQPQHF

J gene: TRBJ1-2
V gene: TRBV20-1
clone size: few
D gene: TRBD1
CDR3 DNA: TGCAGTGCTCGTTGGGACAGGGGATATGATGGCTACACCTTC
CDR3 protein: CSARWDRGYDGYTF

J gene: TRBJ1-2
V gene: TRBV4-1
clone size: few
D gene: TRBD1
CDR3 DNA: TGCGCCAGCAGCCATCAGACAGGGGACGAGGCCTATGGCTACACCTTC
CDR3 protein: CASSHQTGDEAYGYTF

J gene: TRBJ1-5
V gene: TRBV10-3
clone size: .
D gene: .
CDR3 DNA: TGTGCCATCAGTGAGAGGGCTGGCCCCGGGGCCCAGCATTTT
CDR3 protein: CAISERAGPGAQHF

J gene: TRBJ2-5
V gene: TRBV5-5
clone size: many
D gene: TRBD1
CDR3 DNA: TGTGCCAGCAGCCCACCTGGACAGGGAAGGGAGACCCAGTACTTC
CDR3 protein: CASSPPGQGRETQYF

J gene: TRBJ2-3
V gene: TRBV14
clone size: few
D gene: .
CDR3 DNA: TGTGCCAGCAGCCAAGGCAGGAATAGCGATAGCACAGATACGCAGTATTTT
CDR3 protein: CASSQGRNSDSTDTQYF

J gene: TRBJ2-3
V gene: TRBV20-1
clone size: once
D gene: .
CDR3 DNA: TGCAGTGCTCCAGGAAGGAACACAGATACGCAGTATTTT
CDR3 protein: CSAPGRNTDTQYF

J gene: TRBJ1-3
V gene: TRBV7-2
clone size: many
D gene: .
CDR3 DNA: TGTGCCAGCAGCTTAGCTGGAAGCCCATCTGGAAACACCATATATTTT
CDR3 protein: CASSLAGSPSGNTIYF

J gene: TRBJ1-5
V gene: TRBV4-2
clone size: many
D gene: .
CDR3 DNA: TGTGCCAGCAGCCCCGGGAGGGAGGACGACAATCAGCCCCAGCATTTT
CDR3 protein: CASSPGREDDNQPQHF

J gene: TRBJ2-1
V gene: TRBV20-1
clone size: .
D gene: TRBD2
CDR3 DNA: TGCAGTGCGGAAAAGGGGACGGGAGGTAGTGAGCAGCTCTTC
CDR3 protein: CSAEKGTGGSEQLF

J gene: TRBJ2-7
V gene: TRBV20-1
clone size: .
D gene: .
CDR3 DNA: TGCAGTGCAACCGGGACGGGCGGGTACGAGCAGTACTTC
CDR3 protein: CSATGTGGYEQYF

J gene: TRBJ1-6
V gene: TRBV5-1
clone size: few
D gene: .
CDR3 DNA: TGCGCCAGCAGCTTGACGTATAACGGTTCACCCCTCCACTTT
CDR3 protein: CASSLTYNGSPLHF

J gene: TRBJ2-5
V gene: TRBV4-3
clone size: .
D gene: .
CDR3 DNA: TGCGCCAGCAGCCAAGAGGAGGGCCGTCGAGAGACCCAGTACTTC
CDR3 protein: CASSQEEGRRETQYF

J gene: TRBJ2-1
V gene: TRBV7-2
clone size: .
D gene: .
CDR3 DNA: TGTGCCAGCAGCTTAGGGTTCACTGGGAATGAGCAGTTCTTC
CDR3 protein: CASSLGFTGNEQFF

J gene: TRBJ2-2
V gene: TRBV7-2
clone size: many
D gene: .
CDR3 DNA: TGTGCCAGCAGCCCAGGGTGGAGTGGGACCGGGGAGCTGTTTTTT
CDR3 protein: CASSPGWSGTGELFF

J gene: TRBJ1-1
V gene: TRBV3-1
clone size: .
D gene: .
CDR3 DNA: TGTGCCAGCAGCCAATATCTGGGGATGAACACTGAAGCTTTCTTT
CDR3 protein: CASSQYLGMNTEAFF

J gene: TRBJ1-5
V gene: TRBV2
clone size: .
D gene: TRBD1
CDR3 DNA: TGTGCCAGCAGTGATCAGGGGGTCCAGCCCCGGCATTTT
CDR3 protein: CASSDQGVQPRHF

J gene: TRBJ2-7
V gene: TRBV10-3
clone size: .
D gene: TRBD2
CDR3 DNA: TGTGCCATCACACCGTCTAGCGGATCCTACGAGCAGTACTTC
CDR3 protein: CAITPSSGSYEQYF

J gene: TRBJ2-5
V gene: TRBV12-3/TRBV12-4
clone size: few
D gene: .
CDR3 DNA: TGTGCCAGCAGTTTAGGACAGGCAACTGGTCCGGAGACCCAGTACTTC
CDR3 protein: CASSLGQATGPETQYF

J gene: TRBJ2-3
V gene: TRBV5-8
clone size: .
D gene: TRBD2
CDR3 DNA: TGTGCCAGCAGTCCTCGACTAGCGGGAGATGGTACGCAGTATTTT
CDR3 protein: CASSPRLAGDGTQYF

J gene: TRBJ1-4
V gene: TRBV20-1
clone size: few
D gene: .
CDR3 DNA: TGCAGTGCCGAGGGAGACGGGGCTACTAATGAAAAACTGTTTTTT
CDR3 protein: CSAEGDGATNEKLFF

J gene: TRBJ2-5
V gene: TRBV20-1
clone size: .
D gene: .
CDR3 DNA: TGCAGTGCTAGGACAGTCCAAGAGACCCAGTACTTC
CDR3 protein: CSARTVQETQYF

J gene: TRBJ2-2
V gene: TRBV9
clone size: .
D gene: TRBD2
CDR3 DNA: TGTGCCAGCAGCGAAGGACTAGCGCTTAACACCGGGGAGCTGTTTTTT
CDR3 protein: CASSEGLALNTGELFF

J gene: TRBJ2-7
V gene: TRBV4-1
clone size: few
D gene: TRBD2
CDR3 DNA: TGCGCCAGCAGCCAAGATACTAGCGGCTACGAGCAGTACTTC
CDR3 protein: CASSQDTSGYEQYF

J gene: TRBJ2-5
V gene: TRBV29-1
clone size: .
D gene: TRBD1
CDR3 DNA: TGCAGCGTTGGAGGGGGCAACCAAGAGACCCAGTACTTC
CDR3 protein: CSVGGGNQETQYF

J gene: TRBJ2-1
V gene: TRBV5-5
clone size: .
D gene: .
CDR3 DNA: TGTGCCAGCAACGACCGTCCCTCCTACAATGAGCAGTTCTTC
CDR3 protein: CASNDRPSYNEQFF

J gene: TRBJ2-3
V gene: TRBV4-1
clone size: .
D gene: .
CDR3 DNA: TGCGCCAGCAGCCAAGACAGAGGTTTTGAGACCCAGTACTTT
CDR3 protein: CASSQDRGFETQYF

J gene: TRBJ2-5
V gene: TRBV5-1
clone size: few
D gene: TRBD2
CDR3 DNA: TGCGCCAGCAGAATTTGGACTAGCGGCAAACAAGAGACCCAGTACTTC
CDR3 protein: CASRIWTSGKQETQYF

J gene: TRBJ2-1
V gene: TRBV20-1
clone size: few
D gene: .
CDR3 DNA: TGCAGTGCTAGAGATCCTGCTACCTACAATGAGCAGTTCTTC
CDR3 protein: CSARDPATYNEQFF

J gene: TRBJ1-6
V gene: TRBV25-1
clone size: few
D gene: .
CDR3 DNA: TGTGCCAGCAGTAGGGCAGCCGGCCTAAATTCACCCCTCCACTTT
CDR3 protein: CASSRAAGLNSPLHF

J gene: TRBJ1-4
V gene: TRBV4-3
clone size: few
D gene: .
CDR3 DNA: TGCGCCAGCAGCCAAGAGCCCTTCGGGGGCGATGAAAAACTGTTTTTT
CDR3 protein: CASSQEPFGGDEKLFF

J gene: TRBJ2-1
V gene: TRBV6-2/TRBV6-3
clone size: .
D gene: .
CDR3 DNA: TGTGCCAGCAACCTCGGGAGCCCCTCCTACAATGAGCAGTTCTTC
CDR3 protein: CASNLGSPSYNEQFF

J gene: TRBJ2-1
V gene: TRBV20-1
clone size: .
D gene: TRBD1
CDR3 DNA: TGCAGTGCTAGGGAGGACAGGGTGGTTTTGGATGAGCAGTTCTTC
CDR3 protein: CSAREDRVVLDEQFF

J gene: TRBJ2-5
V gene: TRBV10-3
clone size: few
D gene: .
CDR3 DNA: TGTGCCATCAGTGAGTCGCAGGGGAAAGAGACCCAGTACTTC
CDR3 protein: CAISESQGKETQYF

J gene: TRBJ2-7
V gene: TRBV10-3
clone size: .
D gene: .
CDR3 DNA: TGTGCCACCTGTGCTTCCTACGAGCAGTACTTC
CDR3 protein: CATCASYEQYF

J gene: TRBJ1-2
V gene: TRBV5-1
clone size: .
D gene: .
CDR3 DNA: TGCGCCAGCAGCTTGGAATCCGGGAGGTATGGCTACACCTTC
CDR3 protein: CASSLESGRYGYTF

J gene: TRBJ2-1
V gene: TRBV5-1
clone size: .
D gene: .
CDR3 DNA: TGCGCCAGCAGCGGGGGGCGGGGGTCCTACAATGAGCAGTTCTTC
CDR3 protein: CASSGGRGSYNEQFF

J gene: TRBJ2-1
V gene: TRBV28
clone size: .
D gene: TRBD2
CDR3 DNA: TGTGCCAGCCTACTAGCGGGAAAAGGGCAGTTCTTC
CDR3 protein: CASLLAGKGQFF

J gene: TRBJ2-7
V gene: TRBV5-6
clone size: .
D gene: .
CDR3 DNA: TGTGCCAGCAGCTTGGTTACAACATCCTACGAGCAGTACTTC
CDR3 protein: CASSLVTTSYEQYF

J gene: TRBJ2-1
V gene: TRBV4-2
clone size: few
D gene: TRBD2
CDR3 DNA: TGTGCCAGCAGCCAAGCTGGACTAGCGGGATACAATGAGCAGTTCTTC
CDR3 protein: CASSQAGLAGYNEQFF

J gene: TRBJ2-5
V gene: TRBV6-5
clone size: few
D gene: .
CDR3 DNA: TGTGCCAGCAGGAACCAGGGGAAAGAGACCCAGTACTTC
CDR3 protein: CASRNQGKETQYF

J gene: TRBJ2-1
V gene: TRBV9
clone size: few
D gene: .
CDR3 DNA: TGTGCCAGCAGCGTAGGGCCGACCCCCAGCAATGAGCAGTTCTTC
CDR3 protein: CASSVGPTPSNEQFF

J gene: TRBJ1-2
V gene: TRBV28
clone size: .
D gene: .
CDR3 DNA: TGTGCCTCGTGGGCGGCTGCTAACTATGGCTACACCTTC
CDR3 protein: CASWAAANYGYTF

J gene: TRBJ2-6
V gene: TRBV6-5
clone size: few
D gene: .
CDR3 DNA: TGTGCCAGCAGCAAAGGACGGGATCGGGCCAACGTCCTGACTTTC
CDR3 protein: CASSKGRDRANVLTF

J gene: TRBJ1-1
V gene: TRBV14
clone size: few
D gene: .
CDR3 DNA: TGTGCCAGCAGCCAACTACGGGGAACTGAAGCTTTCTTT
CDR3 protein: CASSQLRGTEAFF

J gene: TRBJ1-2
V gene: TRBV7-2
clone size: few
D gene: .
CDR3 DNA: TGTGCCAGCAGCTTAGTTGCGACGTGGGGGGATGGCTACACCTTC
CDR3 protein: CASSLVATWGDGYTF